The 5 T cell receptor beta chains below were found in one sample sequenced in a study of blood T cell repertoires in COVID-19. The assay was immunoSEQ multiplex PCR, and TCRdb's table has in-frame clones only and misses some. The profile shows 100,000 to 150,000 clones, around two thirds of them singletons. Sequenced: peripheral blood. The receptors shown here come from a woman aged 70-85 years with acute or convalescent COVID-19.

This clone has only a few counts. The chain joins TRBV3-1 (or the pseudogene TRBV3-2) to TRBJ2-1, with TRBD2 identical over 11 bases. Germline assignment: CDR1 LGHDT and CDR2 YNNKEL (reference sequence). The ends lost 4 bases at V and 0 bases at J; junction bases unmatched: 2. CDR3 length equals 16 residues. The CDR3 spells CASSPLAGASYNEQFF. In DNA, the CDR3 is TGTGCCAGCAGCCCACTAGCGGGGGCCTCCTACAATGAGCAGTTCTTC.

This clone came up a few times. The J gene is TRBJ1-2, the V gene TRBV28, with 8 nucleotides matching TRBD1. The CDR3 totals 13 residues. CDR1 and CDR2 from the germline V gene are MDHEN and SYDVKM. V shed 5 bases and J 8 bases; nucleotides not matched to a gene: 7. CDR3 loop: CASSLGQGEGYTF. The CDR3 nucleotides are TGTGCCAGCAGTCTAGGACAGGGAGAAGGCTACACCTTC.

The CDR3 sequence: CASSLRTRGSGNTIYF. The CDR3 DNA follows: TGTGCCAGTAGTTTACGGACGAGGGGGTCTGGAAACACCATATATTTT. The rearrangement joins TRBV19 to TRBJ1-3; weak D call: TRBD1 (6 bases). The germline V and J ends were trimmed by 5 bases and 1 base, with 15 bases remaining between them. Germline V gene sequence: CDR1 LNHDA, CDR2 SQIVND (reference sequence). The CDR3 contains 16 residues. Full variable domain (rest looked up from reference TRBV19 and TRBJ1-3): DGGITQSPKYLFRKEGQNVTLSCEQNLNHDAMYWYRQDPGQGLRLIYYSQIVNDFQKGDIAEGYSVSREKKESFPLTVTSAQKNPTAFYLCASSLRTRGSGNTIYFGEGSWLTVV.

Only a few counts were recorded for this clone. CDR3 sequence (DNA): TGTGCCAGCGCTGTCGGGACAGGGGACGGCTACACCTTC. Its protein is CASAVGTGDGYTF. The chain combines TRBV7-9 with TRBJ1-2; 10 bases are a match to TRBD1. This CDR3 has 13 residues. The J segment lost 8 bases and the V segment lost 8 bases, leaving 8 bases of the junction unmatched. The germline V gene encodes CDR1 SEHNR and CDR2 FQNEAQ (reference sequence).

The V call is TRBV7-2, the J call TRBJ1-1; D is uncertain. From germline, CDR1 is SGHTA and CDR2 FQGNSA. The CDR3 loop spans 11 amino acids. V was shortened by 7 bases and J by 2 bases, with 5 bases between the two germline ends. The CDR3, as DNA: TGTGCCAGCAACAGCAACACTGAAGCTTTCTTT. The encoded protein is CASNSNTEAFF.